The T cell receptor beta chain described here comes from a study of T cell responses to AZD1222 COVID-19 vaccine. Findings and limits, study-wide: Females made up more of the donors, who were largely white British, and clonal diversity may have come out too low. The CD4 TCRs associated with vaccination extended across spike and predominated at 160-218 and 743-854. Unmutated variant regions are reportedly targeted by nearly half of spike-specific TCRs.

V was pared by 0 bases and J by 2 bases, with 10 bases between. The germline gives CDR1 MGHRA, CDR2 YSYEKL. The CDR3 has 15 amino acids. Of note for this clone: No antigen is known for it.

The repertoire was sequenced with immunoSEQ multiplex PCR; TCRdb's copy has only in-frame clones and lacks some. The sample contains 150,000 or so clones, 90% to 95% of which appear only once. The chain recombines TRBV4-1 with TRBJ1-2; D may be TRBD1 (6 bases). Sequencing was performed on peripheral blood, taken 28 days after the second AZD1222 dose. The sequence derives from an adult who received the AZD1222 COVID-19 vaccine. This CDR3 reads CASSQDIGQNYGYTF. The DNA for the CDR3 is TGCGCCAGCAGCCAAGATATAGGACAGAACTATGGCTACACCTTC.